The next 29 T cell receptor beta chains were all read from a single sample in a study of CD8+ T cells in alopecia areata. Isolated RNA was reverse transcribed into cDNA used as the sequencing template. Assay used: immunoSEQ multiplex PCR; TCRdb lists only in-frame clones, some missing. This sample carries some 150,000 clones, roughly 70% of them seen once, and the ten largest clones take about an eighth. The sample consisted of CD8+ T cells sorted from blood, taken at week 0. These receptors all stem from a human donor with alopecia areata.

Here the CDR3 DNA reads TGTGCCAGCCGCCCGGGGGGTGGGACTGAAGCTTTCTTT. It yields the protein CASRPGGGTEAFF. J is TRBJ1-1 and V is TRBV13, with D possibly TRBD1 on 5 matching bases. There are 13 residues in the CDR3. V was trimmed by 8 bases and J by 5 bases, leaving 15 bases between them. Germline CDR1 and CDR2: PRHDT and FYEKMQ (reference sequence).

The chain recombines TRBV5-1 with TRBJ2-2; 8 bases are a match to TRBD2. From germline, CDR1 is SGHRS and CDR2 YFSETQ. The CDR3 extends over 17 amino acids. V lost 0 bases to trimming and J lost 2 bases; unmatched junction nucleotides: 6. CDR3: CASSLDEREINTGELFF. For the CDR3, the DNA is TGCGCCAGCAGCTTGGATGAGCGGGAGATAAACACCGGGGAGCTGTTTTTT.

V is TRBV5-1 and J is TRBJ1-1; D is undetermined. Germline V gene data show CDR1 as SGHRS and CDR2 as YFSETQ. This CDR3 region has 13 residues. The V and J ends lost 1 base and 4 bases respectively, with 8 bases between them. CDR3 sequence (DNA): TGCGCCAGCAGCTTGCGGGGTTCCACTGAAGCTTTCTTT. Translated, it gives CASSLRGSTEAFF.

CDR3 loop: CASSLDPDEQYF. The CDR3 bases are TGCGCCAGCAGCTTGGACCCGGACGAGCAGTACTTC. V and J are TRBV5-1 and TRBJ2-7; D gene ambiguous. Germline V gene lookup returns CDR1 SGHRS and CDR2 YFSETQ. The V and J ends lost 0 bases and 5 bases respectively, with 6 bases between them. The CDR3 sequence is 12 residues long.

The chain combines TRBV30 with TRBJ1-1; D unresolved. There are 11 residues in the CDR3. Germline V lookup: CDR1 GTSNPN, CDR2 SVGIG (reference sequence). V was clipped by 4 bases and J by 0 bases, with 3 bases between them. The CDR3: CAWILNTEAFF. CDR3 nucleotide sequence: TGTGCCTGGATTTTGAACACTGAAGCTTTCTTT.

The chain carries TRBV4-1 and TRBJ2-5; D perhaps matches TRBD1 (6 bases). Trimming pared 0 bases from V and 5 bases from J, leaving 13 bases between. The CDR3 contains 15 residues. The germline gives CDR1 MGHRA, CDR2 YSYEKL. The CDR3 bases are TGCGCCAGCAGCCAAGATGCAGGGGTACGCGAGACCCAGTACTTC. This gives the protein CASSQDAGVRETQYF.

The J gene is TRBJ2-5, the V gene TRBV27, with TRBD1 matching over 10 bases. The CDR3 spans 12 residues. CDR1 and CDR2 from the germline V gene are MNHEY and SMNVEV (reference sequence). V lost 8 bases to trimming and J lost 7 bases; unmatched junction nucleotides: 4. The CDR3 protein is CASRDRGATQYF. The CDR3 nucleotides are TGTGCCAGCCGGGACAGGGGTGCGACCCAGTACTTC.

The J gene is TRBJ2-7, the V gene TRBV30; no clear D. From germline, CDR1 is GTSNPN and CDR2 SVGIG (reference sequence). The CDR3 contains 11 residues. Deletions cut 4 bases from V and 5 bases from J, with 9 bases between. The CDR3 sequence: CAWTAGDEQYF. CDR3 sequence (DNA): TGTGCCTGGACCGCTGGGGACGAGCAGTACTTC.

The V call is TRBV7-6, the J call TRBJ2-7; 7 bases align to TRBD2. The trim removed 1 base at V and 2 bases at J, leaving 8 bases unmatched. Germline V gene sequence: CDR1 SGHVS, CDR2 FNYEAQ. The CDR3 is made up of 16 amino acids. CDR3 bases: TGTGCCAGCAGCTTAGAGCCGACTAGCTGGACCTACGAGCAGTACTTC. Encoded protein: CASSLEPTSWTYEQYF.

The chain carries TRBV5-6 and TRBJ2-2; TRBD2 might be the D (5 bases). Germline CDR1 reads SGHDT; CDR2 reads YYEEEE. The CDR3 runs to 16 residues. V was cut by 4 bases and J by 8 bases, with 21 bases left in between. CDR3 sequence: CASSATGENLIGELFF. DNA of the CDR3: TGTGCCAGCAGCGCAACCGGGGAAAACCTAATAGGGGAGCTGTTTTTT.

The chain uses TRBV5-1 and TRBJ2-5; D unclear. The CDR3 loop spans 14 amino acids. Germline CDR1 and CDR2: SGHRS and YFSETQ. Trimming shortened V by 0 bases and J by 4 bases, and 10 bases separated the two germline ends. For the CDR3, the DNA is TGCGCCAGCAGCTTGGACAACCCAGGAGAGACCCAGTACTTC. Encoded protein: CASSLDNPGETQYF.

The rearrangement uses TRBV30 and TRBJ1-4; D not certain. In germline, CDR1 is GTSNPN, CDR2 SVGIG (reference sequence). The CDR3 sequence is 12 residues long. Trimming removed 6 bases from V and 3 bases from J, with 8 bases in between. The CDR3 loop is CACTTANEKLFF. For the CDR3, the DNA is TGTGCCTGCACAACCGCTAATGAAAAACTGTTTTTT.

The chain combines TRBV5-4 with TRBJ2-2; 9 positions agree with TRBD1. There are 16 residues in the CDR3. V trimming: 4 bases; J trimming: 1 base; junction bases outside the gene matches: 5. Germline V gene data show CDR1 as SGHNT and CDR2 as YYREEE (reference sequence). The CDR3 DNA follows: TGTGCCAGCAGCGTGGACAGGGGCTGGAACACCGGGGAGCTGTTTTTT. Its protein product is CASSVDRGWNTGELFF.

This clone has only a few counts. The J gene is TRBJ2-5, the V gene TRBV27; tentatively, D is TRBD2 (6 bases). Per the germline V gene, CDR1 is MNHEY and CDR2 is SMNVEV (reference sequence). Trimming removed 5 bases from V and 5 bases from J, with 12 bases in between. The CDR3 covers 13 residues. CDR3 amino acids: CASSPASAETQYF. CDR3 nucleotides: TGTGCCAGCAGTCCGGCTAGCGCGGAGACCCAGTACTTC.

In its sample, this clone was seen many times. V gene TRBV5-1 combines with J gene TRBJ2-7, with D maybe TRBD1 (6 bases). V was shortened by 0 bases and J by 2 bases, with 24 bases between the two germline ends. CDR1 SGHRS and CDR2 YFSETQ come from the germline V gene. The CDR3 extends over 19 amino acids. As DNA, the CDR3 is TGCGCCAGCAGCTTGGGCTTGCCCTATGGACAGTCCGGACCCTACGAGCAGTACTTC. Its translation is CASSLGLPYGQSGPYEQYF. Full variable domain (rest looked up from reference TRBV5-1 and TRBJ2-7): KAGVTQTPRYLIKTRGQQVTLSCSPISGHRSVSWYQQTPGQGLQFLFEYFSETQRNKGNFPGRFSGRQFSNSRSEMNVSTLELGDSALYLCASSLGLPYGQSGPYEQYFGPGTRLTVT.

The chain couples TRBV5-1 to TRBJ1-5; D gene uncertain. There are 15 residues in the CDR3. Trimming cost V 5 bases and J 2 bases, with 14 bases left between them. CDR1 SGHRS and CDR2 YFSETQ come from the germline V gene. The CDR3 DNA follows: TGCGCCAGCAGTCCAGCCCCGGACGGCAATCAGCCCCAGCATTTT. Its translation is CASSPAPDGNQPQHF.

The V gene is TRBV29-1, the J gene TRBJ1-4; D is undetermined. Germline V gene data show CDR1 as SQVTM and CDR2 as ANQGSEA. The CDR3 sequence is 11 residues long. The V end lost 4 bases, the J end lost 6 bases, and 6 bases lay between the germline ends. In DNA form, the CDR3 reads TGCAGCGTTGGGGCGGATGAAAAACTGTTTTTT. Its translation: CSVGADEKLFF.

The rearrangement joins TRBV9 to TRBJ1-1; tentative D call: TRBD1 (6 bases). The germline V gene has CDR1 SGDLS and CDR2 YYNGEE. Trimming pared 0 bases from V and 11 bases from J, leaving 11 bases between. This CDR3 has 12 amino acids. The CDR3 reads CASSVGGPEAFF. Here the CDR3 DNA reads TGTGCCAGCAGCGTAGGGGGGCCCGAGGCTTTCTTT.

The CDR3 DNA reads TGTGCCAGCAGTTACTCGGACCCGGTGGTGTTTTTT. The encoded protein is CASSYSDPVVFF. The chain has TRBV6-6 and TRBJ2-2; D is undetermined. The CDR3 contains 12 residues. Trimming took 0 bases from V and 15 from J, leaving 11 bases between them. Germline V CDR1 and CDR2: MNHNY, SVGAGI (reference sequence).

The V call is TRBV29-1, the J call TRBJ2-7; TRBD1 matches 7 bases. V was clipped by 2 bases and J by 2 bases; unmatched bases: 6. Germline V CDR1 and CDR2: SQVTM, ANQGSEA. The CDR3 consists of 14 residues. Here the CDR3 DNA reads TGCAGCGTTGAAATCGGGGACAGACCCTACGAGCAGTACTTC. This codes for CSVEIGDRPYEQYF.

This clone came up a few times. V and J are TRBV10-2 and TRBJ1-1; D perhaps matches TRBD1 (6 bases). Trimming took off 7 bases at V and 6 bases at J, with 9 bases between the two ends. Germline V gene lookup returns CDR1 WSHSY and CDR2 SAAADI. This CDR3 region has 11 residues. The CDR3 DNA reads TGCGCCAGCACCAGGGGCCCTGAAGCTTTCTTT. Its protein is CASTRGPEAFF.

The genes are TRBV5-6 and TRBJ2-7; 7 bases align to TRBD2. V trimming: 1 base; J trimming: 4 bases; junction bases outside the gene matches: 11. This CDR3 contains 16 residues. Germline values: CDR1 SGHDT, CDR2 YYEEEE. Here the CDR3 DNA reads TGTGCCAGCAGCTTGATGACCACTAGCGCCCTATACGAGCAGTACTTC. Translated: CASSLMTTSALYEQYF.

The chain couples TRBV12-5 to TRBJ2-1; D uncertain. Looked up from germline, CDR1 is LGHNT and CDR2 is FRNRAP. CDR3 length equals 12 residues. Trimming removed 3 bases from V and 8 bases from J, with 8 bases in between. The CDR3 here is CASGFKADEQFF. As DNA, the CDR3 is TGTGCTAGTGGTTTTAAAGCCGATGAGCAGTTCTTC.

This clone was detected only a few times. The chain joins TRBV19 to TRBJ1-1, with TRBD1 as a possible D gene (6 bases). The V end lost 3 bases, the J end lost 0 bases, and 11 bases lay between the germline ends. The CDR3 has 15 amino acids. Germline CDR1 is LNHDA and CDR2 is SQIVND (reference sequence). CDR3 amino acids: CASSMWAGVNTEAFF. DNA for the CDR3: TGTGCCAGTAGTATGTGGGCAGGGGTGAACACTGAAGCTTTCTTT.

The chain employs TRBV6-5 and TRBJ2-1, with a possible D match to TRBD2 (7 bases). The V end lost 4 bases, the J end lost 6 bases, and 16 bases lay between the germline ends. The V gene's germline CDR1 is MNHEY and CDR2 SVGAGI. The CDR3 runs 15 residues. CDR3 DNA sequence: TGTGCCAGCAGTTTCCCTAGGGGGGGCCTCAATGAGCAGTTCTTC. Its translation is CASSFPRGGLNEQFF.

The chain links TRBV27 to TRBJ1-2; D not certain. Trimming removed 0 bases from V and 7 bases from J, with 9 bases in between. In germline, CDR1 is MNHEY, CDR2 SMNVEV (reference sequence). The CDR3 extends over 13 amino acids. The CDR3 spells CASSLSRVTGYTF. CDR3 nucleotide sequence: TGTGCCAGCAGTTTATCGAGGGTTACTGGCTACACCTTC.

This clone was counted once. This sequence joins TRBV2 and TRBJ2-1, with 14 bases lining up with TRBD2. CDR3 length: 21 amino acids. V was clipped by 6 bases and J by 0 bases; unmatched bases: 16. Germline V lookup: CDR1 SNHLY, CDR2 FYNNEI. The CDR3 spells CASRAQSSGLAGVSSYNEQFF. CDR3 DNA: TGTGCCAGCAGAGCCCAAAGCTCGGGACTAGCGGGGGTGAGCTCCTACAATGAGCAGTTCTTC.

In its sample, this clone was seen once. J is TRBJ2-2 and V is TRBV27, with D unresolved. CDR1 and CDR2 (germline): MNHEY, SMNVEV (reference sequence). The CDR3 sequence is 12 residues long. V shed 5 bases and J shed 4 bases, with 5 bases lying between them. The CDR3 nucleotides are TGTGCCAGCAGTGGAGCCACCGGGGAGCTGTTTTTT. The encoded protein is CASSGATGELFF.

The rearrangement uses TRBV7-2 and TRBJ1-5; TRBD1 might be the D (6 bases). Germline values: CDR1 SGHTA, CDR2 FQGNSA. This CDR3 comprises 15 residues. The ends were cut back, 5 bases at V and 5 bases at J, with 16 bases in the middle. The DNA for the CDR3 is TGTGCCAGCAGCCAGAACAGGGTTCGGGATCAGCCCCAGCATTTT. This sequence encodes CASSQNRVRDQPQHF.